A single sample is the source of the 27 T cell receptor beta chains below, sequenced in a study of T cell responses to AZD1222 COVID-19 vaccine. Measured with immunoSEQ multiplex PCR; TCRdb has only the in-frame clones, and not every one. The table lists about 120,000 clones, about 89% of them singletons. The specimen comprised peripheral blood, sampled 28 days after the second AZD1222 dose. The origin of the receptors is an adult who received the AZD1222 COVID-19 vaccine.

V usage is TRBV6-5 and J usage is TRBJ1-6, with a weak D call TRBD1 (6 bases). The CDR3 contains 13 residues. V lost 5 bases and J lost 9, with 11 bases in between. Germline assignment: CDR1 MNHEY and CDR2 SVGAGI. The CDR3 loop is CASSRSTGSPLHF. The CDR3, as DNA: TGTGCCAGCAGTAGATCGACAGGTTCACCCCTCCACTTT.

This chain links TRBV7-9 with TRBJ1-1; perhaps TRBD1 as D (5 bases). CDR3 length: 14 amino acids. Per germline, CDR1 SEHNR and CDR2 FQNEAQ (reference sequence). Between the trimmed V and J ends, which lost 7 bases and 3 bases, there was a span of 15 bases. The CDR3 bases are TGTGCCAGCAATAGGGACCGGTTGGACACTGAAGCTTTCTTT. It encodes CASNRDRLDTEAFF.

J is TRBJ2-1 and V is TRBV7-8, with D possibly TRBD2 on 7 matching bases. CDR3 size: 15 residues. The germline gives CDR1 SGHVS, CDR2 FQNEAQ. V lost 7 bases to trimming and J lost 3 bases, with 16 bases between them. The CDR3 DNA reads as TGTGCCAGCAACCAGGGGAGCGGGGTCTACAATGAGCAGTTCTTC. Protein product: CASNQGSGVYNEQFF.

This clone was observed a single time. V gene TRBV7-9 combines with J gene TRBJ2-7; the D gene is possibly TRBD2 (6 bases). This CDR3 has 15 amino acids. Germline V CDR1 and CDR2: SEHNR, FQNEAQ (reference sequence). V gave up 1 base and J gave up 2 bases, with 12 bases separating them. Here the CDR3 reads CASSLGGEGTYEQYF. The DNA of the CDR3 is TGTGCCAGCAGCTTAGGCGGGGAAGGGACCTACGAGCAGTACTTC.

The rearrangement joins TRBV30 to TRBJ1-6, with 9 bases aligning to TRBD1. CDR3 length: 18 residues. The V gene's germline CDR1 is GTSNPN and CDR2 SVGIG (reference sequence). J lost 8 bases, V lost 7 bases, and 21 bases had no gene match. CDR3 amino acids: CASRGDRENYDIDSPLHF. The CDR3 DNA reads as TGTGCCTCCAGGGGGGACAGGGAAAATTATGATATAGATTCACCCCTCCACTTT.

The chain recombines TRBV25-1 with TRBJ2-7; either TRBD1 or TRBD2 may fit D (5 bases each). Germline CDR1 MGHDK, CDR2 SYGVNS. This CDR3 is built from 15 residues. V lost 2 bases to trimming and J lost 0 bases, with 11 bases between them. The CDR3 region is CASSEAPGHSYEQYF. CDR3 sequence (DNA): TGTGCCAGCAGTGAAGCGCCGGGGCACTCCTACGAGCAGTACTTC.

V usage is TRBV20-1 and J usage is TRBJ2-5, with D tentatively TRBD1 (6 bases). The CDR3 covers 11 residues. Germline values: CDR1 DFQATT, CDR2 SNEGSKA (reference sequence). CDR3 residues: CSPQGRETQYF. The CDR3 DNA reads TGCAGCCCGCAGGGGCGAGAGACCCAGTACTTC.

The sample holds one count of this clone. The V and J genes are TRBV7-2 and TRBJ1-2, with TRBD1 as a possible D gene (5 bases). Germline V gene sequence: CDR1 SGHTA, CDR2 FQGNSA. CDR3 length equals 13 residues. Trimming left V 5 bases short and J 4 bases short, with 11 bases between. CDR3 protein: CASSLLTAYGYTF. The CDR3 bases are TGTGCCAGCAGCCTCTTGACAGCCTATGGCTACACCTTC.

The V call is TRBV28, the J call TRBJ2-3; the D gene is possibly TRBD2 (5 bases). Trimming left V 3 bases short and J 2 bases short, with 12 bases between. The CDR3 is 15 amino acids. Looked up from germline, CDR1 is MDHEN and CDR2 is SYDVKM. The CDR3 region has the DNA TGTGCCAGCAGTTTTGGGCTAGCCTACACAGATACGCAGTATTTT. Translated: CASSFGLAYTDTQYF. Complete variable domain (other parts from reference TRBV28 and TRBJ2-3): DVKVTQSSRYLVKRTGEKVFLECVQDMDHENMFWYRQDPGLGLRLIYFSYDVKMKEKGDIPEGYSVSREKKERFSLILESASTNQTSMYLCASSFGLAYTDTQYFGPGTRLTVL.

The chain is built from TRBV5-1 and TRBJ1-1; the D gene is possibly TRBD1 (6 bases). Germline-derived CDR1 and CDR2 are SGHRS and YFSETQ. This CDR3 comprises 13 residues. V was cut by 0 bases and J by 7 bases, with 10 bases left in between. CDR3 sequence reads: CASSLVQGREAFF. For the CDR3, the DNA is TGCGCCAGCAGCTTGGTTCAGGGGCGTGAAGCTTTCTTT.

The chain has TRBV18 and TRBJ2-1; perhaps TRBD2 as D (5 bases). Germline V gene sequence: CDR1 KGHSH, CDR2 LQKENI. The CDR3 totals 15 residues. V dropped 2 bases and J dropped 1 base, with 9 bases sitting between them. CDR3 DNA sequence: TGTGCCAGCTCACCAGACTCGGGGTCCTACAATGAGCAGTTCTTC. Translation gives CASSPDSGSYNEQFF.

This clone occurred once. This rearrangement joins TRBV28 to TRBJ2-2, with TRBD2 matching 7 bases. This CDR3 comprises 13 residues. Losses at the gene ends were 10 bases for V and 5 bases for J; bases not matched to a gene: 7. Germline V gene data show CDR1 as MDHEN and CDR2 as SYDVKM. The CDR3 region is CATAARGTGELFF. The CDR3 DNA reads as TGTGCCACGGCAGCGCGGGGGACCGGGGAGCTGTTTTTT.

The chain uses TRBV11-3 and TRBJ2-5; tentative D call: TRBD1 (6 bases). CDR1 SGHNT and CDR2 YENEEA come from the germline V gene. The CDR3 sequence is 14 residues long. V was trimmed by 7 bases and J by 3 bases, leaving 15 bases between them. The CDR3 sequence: CASKSGQWKETQYF. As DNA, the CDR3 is TGTGCCAGCAAATCCGGACAGTGGAAAGAGACCCAGTACTTC. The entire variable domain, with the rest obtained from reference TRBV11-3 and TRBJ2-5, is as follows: EAGVVQSPRYKIIEKKQPVAFWCNPISGHNTLYWYLQNLGQGPELLIRYENEEAVDDSQLPKDRFSAERLKGVDSTLKIQPAELGDSAVYLCASKSGQWKETQYFGPGTRLLVL.

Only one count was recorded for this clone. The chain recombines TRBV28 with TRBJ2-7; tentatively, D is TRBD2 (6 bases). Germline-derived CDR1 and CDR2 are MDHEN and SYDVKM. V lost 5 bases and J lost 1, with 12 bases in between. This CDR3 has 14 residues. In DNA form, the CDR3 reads TGTGCCAGCAGTCCAACGGACTATTCCTACGAGCAGTACTTC. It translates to CASSPTDYSYEQYF.

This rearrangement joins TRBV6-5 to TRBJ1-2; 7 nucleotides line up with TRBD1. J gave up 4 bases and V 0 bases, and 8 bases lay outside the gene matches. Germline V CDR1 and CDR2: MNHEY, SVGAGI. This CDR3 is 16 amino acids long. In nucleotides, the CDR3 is TGTGCCAGCAGTTACTCGTTTACAGGGGAGATCTATGGCTACACCTTC. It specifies CASSYSFTGEIYGYTF.

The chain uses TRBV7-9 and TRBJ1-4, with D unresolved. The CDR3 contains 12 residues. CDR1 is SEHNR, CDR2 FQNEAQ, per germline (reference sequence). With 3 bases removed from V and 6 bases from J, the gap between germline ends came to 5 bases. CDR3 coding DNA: TGTGCCAGCAGCTTGTCCTATGAAAAACTGTTTTTT. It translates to CASSLSYEKLFF. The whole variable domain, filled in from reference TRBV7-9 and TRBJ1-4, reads DTGVSQNPRHKITKRGQNVTFRCDPISEHNRLYWYRQTLGQGPEFLTYFQNEAQLEKSRLLSDRFSAERPKGSFSTLEIQRTEQGDSAMYLCASSLSYEKLFFGSGTQLSVL.

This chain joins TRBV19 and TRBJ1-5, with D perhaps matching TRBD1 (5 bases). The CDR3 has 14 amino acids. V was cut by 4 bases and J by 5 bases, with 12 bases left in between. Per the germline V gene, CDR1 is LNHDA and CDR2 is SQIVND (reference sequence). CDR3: CASSTRGTHQPQHF. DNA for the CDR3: TGTGCCAGTAGTACACGAGGGACCCATCAGCCCCAGCATTTT.

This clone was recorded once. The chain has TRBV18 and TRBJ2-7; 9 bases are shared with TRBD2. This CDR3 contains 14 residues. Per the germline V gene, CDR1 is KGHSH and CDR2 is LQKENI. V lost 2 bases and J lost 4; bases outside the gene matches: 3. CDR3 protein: CASSPATSGYEQYF. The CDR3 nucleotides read TGTGCCAGCTCACCAGCGACTAGCGGTTACGAGCAGTACTTC.

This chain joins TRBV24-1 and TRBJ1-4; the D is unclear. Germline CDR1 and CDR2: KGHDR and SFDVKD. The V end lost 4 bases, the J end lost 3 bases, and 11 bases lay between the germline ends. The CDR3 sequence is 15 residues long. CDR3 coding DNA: TGTGCCACCAGTGACTCGACAAGAGCTAATGAAAAACTGTTTTTT. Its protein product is CATSDSTRANEKLFF.

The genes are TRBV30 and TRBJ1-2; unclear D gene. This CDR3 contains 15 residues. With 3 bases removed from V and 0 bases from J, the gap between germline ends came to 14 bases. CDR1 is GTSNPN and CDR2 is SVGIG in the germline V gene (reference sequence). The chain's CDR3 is CAWRKTGTTNYGYTF. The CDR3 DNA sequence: TGTGCCTGGAGGAAAACGGGAACGACTAACTATGGCTACACCTTC.

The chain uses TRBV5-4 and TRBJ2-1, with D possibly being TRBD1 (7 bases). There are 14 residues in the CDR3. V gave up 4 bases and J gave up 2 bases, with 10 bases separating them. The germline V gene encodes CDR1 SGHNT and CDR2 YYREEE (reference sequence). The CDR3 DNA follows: TGTGCCAGCAGCCCAGGGGGGCCCTACAATGAGCAGTTCTTC. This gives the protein CASSPGGPYNEQFF.

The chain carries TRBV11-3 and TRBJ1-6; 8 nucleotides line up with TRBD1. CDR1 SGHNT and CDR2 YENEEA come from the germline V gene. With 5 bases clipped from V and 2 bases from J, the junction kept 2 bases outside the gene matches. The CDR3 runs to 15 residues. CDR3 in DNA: TGTGCCAGCAGCGGACAGGGCGCCTATAATTCACCCCTCCACTTT. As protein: CASSGQGAYNSPLHF.

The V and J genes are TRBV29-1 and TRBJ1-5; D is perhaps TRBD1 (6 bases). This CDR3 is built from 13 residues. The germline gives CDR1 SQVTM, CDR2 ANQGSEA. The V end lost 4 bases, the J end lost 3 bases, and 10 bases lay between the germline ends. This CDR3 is CSVAPGANQPQHF. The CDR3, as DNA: TGCAGCGTTGCACCGGGGGCCAATCAGCCCCAGCATTTT.

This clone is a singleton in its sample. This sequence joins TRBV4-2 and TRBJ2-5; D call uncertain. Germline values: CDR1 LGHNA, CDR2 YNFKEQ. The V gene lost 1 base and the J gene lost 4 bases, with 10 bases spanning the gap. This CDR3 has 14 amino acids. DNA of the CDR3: TGTGCCAGCAGCCAAGCTGGCTACGGAGAGACCCAGTACTTC. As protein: CASSQAGYGETQYF.

In nucleotides, the CDR3 is TGCGCCAGCAGCTTGGGGCAGGGGGAAGAAAAACTGTTTTTT. Translated: CASSLGQGEEKLFF. V usage is TRBV5-1 and J usage is TRBJ1-4, with 7 bases identical to TRBD1. Germline lookup yields CDR1 SGHRS and CDR2 YFSETQ. This CDR3 is built from 14 residues. Trimming cost V 0 bases and J 8 bases; bases outside gene matches: 4.

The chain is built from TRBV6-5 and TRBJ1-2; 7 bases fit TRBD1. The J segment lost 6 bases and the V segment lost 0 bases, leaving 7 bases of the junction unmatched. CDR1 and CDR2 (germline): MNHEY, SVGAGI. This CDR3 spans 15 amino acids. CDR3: CASSYSREGADGYTF. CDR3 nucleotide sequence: TGTGCCAGCAGTTACTCGAGGGAGGGGGCGGATGGCTACACCTTC.

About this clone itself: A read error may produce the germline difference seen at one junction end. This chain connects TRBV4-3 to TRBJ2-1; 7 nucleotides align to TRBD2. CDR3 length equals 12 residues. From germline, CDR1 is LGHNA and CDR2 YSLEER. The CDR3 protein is CASSRVGGSPIF. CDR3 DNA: TGCGCCAGCAGCCGGGTCGGCGGGAGCCCGATCTTC.